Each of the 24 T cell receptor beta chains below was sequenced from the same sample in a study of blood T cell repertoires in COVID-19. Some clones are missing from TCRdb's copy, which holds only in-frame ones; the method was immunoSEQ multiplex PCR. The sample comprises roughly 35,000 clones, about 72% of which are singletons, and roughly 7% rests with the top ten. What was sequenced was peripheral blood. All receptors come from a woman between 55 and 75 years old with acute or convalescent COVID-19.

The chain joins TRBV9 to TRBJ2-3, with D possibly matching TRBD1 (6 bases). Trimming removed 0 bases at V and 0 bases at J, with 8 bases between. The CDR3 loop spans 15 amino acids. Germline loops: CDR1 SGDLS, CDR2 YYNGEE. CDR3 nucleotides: TGTGCCAGCAGCGTAGGGCAGGGGAGCACAGATACGCAGTATTTT. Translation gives CASSVGQGSTDTQYF.

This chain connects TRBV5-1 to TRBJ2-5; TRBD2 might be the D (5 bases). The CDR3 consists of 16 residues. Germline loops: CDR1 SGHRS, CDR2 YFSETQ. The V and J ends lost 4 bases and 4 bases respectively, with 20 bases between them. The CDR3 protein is CASSNLFGKPAETQYF. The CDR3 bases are TGCGCCAGCAGCAACCTCTTCGGGAAACCGGCAGAGACCCAGTACTTC.

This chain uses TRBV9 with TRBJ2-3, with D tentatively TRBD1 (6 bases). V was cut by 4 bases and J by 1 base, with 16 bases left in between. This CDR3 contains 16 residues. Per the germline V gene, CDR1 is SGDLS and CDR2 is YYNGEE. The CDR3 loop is CASSKHFKGGTDTQYF. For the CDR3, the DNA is TGTGCCAGCAGCAAACACTTTAAGGGGGGCACAGATACGCAGTATTTT.

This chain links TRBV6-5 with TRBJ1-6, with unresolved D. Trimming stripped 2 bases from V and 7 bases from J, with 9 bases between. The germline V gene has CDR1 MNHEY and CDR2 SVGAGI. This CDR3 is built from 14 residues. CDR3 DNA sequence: TGTGCCAGCAGTTACAACAAAATGAATTCACCCCTCCACTTT. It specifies CASSYNKMNSPLHF.

In DNA form, the CDR3 reads TGTGCCAGCAGCCCGGCCCTGGACTCATACGAGCAGTACTTC. It codes for CASSPALDSYEQYF. J is TRBJ2-7 and V is TRBV5-8; weak D call: TRBD2 (5 bases). There are 14 residues in the CDR3. Trimming cost V 4 bases and J 4 bases, with 15 bases left between them. Germline V gene sequence: CDR1 SGHTS, CDR2 YDEGEE.

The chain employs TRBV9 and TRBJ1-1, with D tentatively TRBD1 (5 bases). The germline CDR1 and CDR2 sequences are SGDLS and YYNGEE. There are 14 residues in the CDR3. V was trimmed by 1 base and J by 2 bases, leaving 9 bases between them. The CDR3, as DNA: TGTGCCAGCAGCGTATCAGGGTATAACACTGAAGCTTTCTTT. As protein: CASSVSGYNTEAFF.

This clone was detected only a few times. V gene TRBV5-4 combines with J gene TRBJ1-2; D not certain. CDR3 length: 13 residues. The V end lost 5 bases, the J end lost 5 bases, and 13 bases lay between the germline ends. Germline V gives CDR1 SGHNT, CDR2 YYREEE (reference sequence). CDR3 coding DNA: TGTGCCAGCAGTTTATCGGGAGATTATGGCTACACCTTC. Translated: CASSLSGDYGYTF.

CDR3 nucleotides: TGTGCCAGCCGGGACATCGACTACGAGCAGTACTTC. This gives the protein CASRDIDYEQYF. V and J are TRBV2 and TRBJ2-7; D perhaps matches TRBD1 (6 bases). This CDR3 comprises 12 residues. Germline V lookup: CDR1 SNHLY, CDR2 FYNNEI. The V and J ends lost 8 bases and 3 bases respectively, with 11 bases between them.

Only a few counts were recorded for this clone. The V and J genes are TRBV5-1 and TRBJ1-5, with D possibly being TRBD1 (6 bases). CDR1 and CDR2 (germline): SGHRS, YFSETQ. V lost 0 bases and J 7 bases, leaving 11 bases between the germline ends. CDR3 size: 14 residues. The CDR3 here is CASSLVPGEQPQHF. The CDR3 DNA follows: TGCGCCAGCAGCTTGGTCCCAGGGGAGCAGCCCCAGCATTTT.

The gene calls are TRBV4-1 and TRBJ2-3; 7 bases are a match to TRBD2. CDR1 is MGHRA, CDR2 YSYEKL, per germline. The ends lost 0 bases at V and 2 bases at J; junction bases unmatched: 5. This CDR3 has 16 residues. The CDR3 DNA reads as TGCGCCAGCAGCCAAGATGCAGGGAGGGTCACAGATACGCAGTATTTT. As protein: CASSQDAGRVTDTQYF.

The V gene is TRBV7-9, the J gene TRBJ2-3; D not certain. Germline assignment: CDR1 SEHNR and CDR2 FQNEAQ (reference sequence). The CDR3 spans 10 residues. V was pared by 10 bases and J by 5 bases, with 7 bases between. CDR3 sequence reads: CATLRDTQYF. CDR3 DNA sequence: TGTGCCACGTTGAGAGATACGCAGTATTTT. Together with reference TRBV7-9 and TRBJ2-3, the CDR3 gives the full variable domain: DTGVSQNPRHKITKRGQNVTFRCDPISEHNRLYWYRQTLGQGPEFLTYFQNEAQLEKSRLLSDRFSAERPKGSFSTLEIQRTEQGDSAMYLCATLRDTQYFGPGTRLTVL.

CDR3 amino acids: CASSQGTSGQGPNYGYTF. The CDR3 nucleotides are TGTGCCAGCAGCCAAGGTACGTCGGGACAGGGCCCTAACTATGGCTACACCTTC. This chain links TRBV3-1 (or the pseudogene TRBV3-2) with TRBJ1-2, with 9 bases that match TRBD1. The CDR3 extends over 18 amino acids. Germline assignment: CDR1 LGHDT and CDR2 YNNKEL (reference sequence). V lost 1 base and J lost 0; bases outside the gene matches: 9.

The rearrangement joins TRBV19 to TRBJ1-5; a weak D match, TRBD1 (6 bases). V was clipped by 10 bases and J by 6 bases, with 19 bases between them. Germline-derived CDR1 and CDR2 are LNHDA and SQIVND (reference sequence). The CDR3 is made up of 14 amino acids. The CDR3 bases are TGTGCCACAAGGACAGTAGGGGTGGGTCAGCCCCAGCATTTT. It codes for CATRTVGVGQPQHF.

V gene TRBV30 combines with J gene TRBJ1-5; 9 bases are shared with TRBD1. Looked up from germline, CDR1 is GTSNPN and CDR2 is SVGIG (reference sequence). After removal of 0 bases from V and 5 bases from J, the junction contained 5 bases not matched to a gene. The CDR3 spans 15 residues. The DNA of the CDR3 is TGTGCCTGGAGTGTACCCGGACAGGGGTATCAGCCCCAGCATTTT. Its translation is CAWSVPGQGYQPQHF.

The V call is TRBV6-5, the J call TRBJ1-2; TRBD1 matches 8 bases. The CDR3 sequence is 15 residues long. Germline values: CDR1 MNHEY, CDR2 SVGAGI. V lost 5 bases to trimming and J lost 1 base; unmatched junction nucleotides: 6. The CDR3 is CASSTQGGFNYGYTF. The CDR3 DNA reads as TGTGCCAGCAGTACACAGGGGGGTTTTAACTATGGCTACACCTTC.

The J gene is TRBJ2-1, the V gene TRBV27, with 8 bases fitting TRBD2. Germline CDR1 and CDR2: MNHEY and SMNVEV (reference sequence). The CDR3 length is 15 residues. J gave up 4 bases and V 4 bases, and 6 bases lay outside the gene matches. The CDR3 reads CASSSSAGGYNEQFF. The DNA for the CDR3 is TGTGCCAGCAGTTCTTCTGCGGGGGGATACAATGAGCAGTTCTTC.

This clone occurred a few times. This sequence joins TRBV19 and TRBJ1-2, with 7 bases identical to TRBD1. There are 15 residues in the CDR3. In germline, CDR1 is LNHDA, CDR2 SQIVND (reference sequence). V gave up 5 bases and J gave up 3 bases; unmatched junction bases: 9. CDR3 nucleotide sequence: TGTGCCAGTAGTTCCTTAGGGGGCGCCGACTATGGCTACACCTTC. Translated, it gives CASSSLGGADYGYTF.

CDR3 in DNA: TGTGCCAGCAGTCCCGGGGACAGAAATTACTACACCTTC. Encoded protein: CASSPGDRNYYTF. The genes are TRBV12-3 or TRBV12-4 and TRBJ1-2; 7 bases match TRBD1. The CDR3 loop spans 13 amino acids. Trimming at V came to 5 bases and at J to 10 bases, leaving 10 bases not matched to a gene.

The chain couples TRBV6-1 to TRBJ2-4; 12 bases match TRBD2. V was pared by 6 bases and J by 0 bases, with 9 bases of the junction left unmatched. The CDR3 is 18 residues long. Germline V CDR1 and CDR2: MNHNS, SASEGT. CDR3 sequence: CASSERLAGDLAKNIQYF. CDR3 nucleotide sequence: TGTGCCAGCAGCGAACGACTAGCGGGGGACCTAGCCAAAAACATTCAGTACTTC.

The CDR3 sequence is CASSQEENQPQHF. In DNA, the CDR3 is TGTGCCAGCAGCCAAGAGGAGAATCAGCCCCAGCATTTT. The chain has TRBV3-1 (or the pseudogene TRBV3-2) and TRBJ1-5, with D unclear. CDR1 is LGHDT and CDR2 is YNNKEL in the germline V gene (reference sequence). Trimming stripped 0 bases from V and 4 bases from J, with 4 bases between. This CDR3 comprises 13 residues.

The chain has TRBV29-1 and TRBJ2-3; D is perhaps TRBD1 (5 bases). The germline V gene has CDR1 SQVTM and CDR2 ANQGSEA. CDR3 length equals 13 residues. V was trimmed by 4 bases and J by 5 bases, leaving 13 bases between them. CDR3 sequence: CSVARGFKDTQYF. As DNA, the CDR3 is TGCAGCGTTGCTAGGGGTTTCAAAGATACGCAGTATTTT.

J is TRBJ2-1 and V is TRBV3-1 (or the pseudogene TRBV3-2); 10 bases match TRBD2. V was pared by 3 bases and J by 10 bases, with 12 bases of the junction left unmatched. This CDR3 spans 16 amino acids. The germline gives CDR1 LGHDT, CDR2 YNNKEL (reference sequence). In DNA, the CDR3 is TGTGCCAGCAGCCACAGCAGCGGGGGGGAATTATTCGAGCAGTTCTTC. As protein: CASSHSSGGELFEQFF.

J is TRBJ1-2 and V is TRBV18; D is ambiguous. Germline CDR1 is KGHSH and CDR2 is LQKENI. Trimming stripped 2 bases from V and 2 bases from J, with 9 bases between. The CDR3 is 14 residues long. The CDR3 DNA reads TGTGCCAGCTCACCAATGGCAGGCAACTATGGCTACACCTTC. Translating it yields CASSPMAGNYGYTF.

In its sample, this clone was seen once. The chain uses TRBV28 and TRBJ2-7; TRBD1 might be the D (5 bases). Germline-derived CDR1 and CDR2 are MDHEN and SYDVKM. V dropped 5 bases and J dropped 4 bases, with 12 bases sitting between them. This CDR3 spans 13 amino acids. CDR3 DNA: TGTGCCAGCAGTGGCGACAGAAATTACGAGCAGTACTTC. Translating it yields CASSGDRNYEQYF.